These 31 T cell receptor beta chains share one sample of origin, sequenced in a study of cytomegalovirus exposure and HLA in healthy donors. The PCR had 60 Vbeta and 13 Jbeta primers. TCRdb's table, derived via immunoSEQ multiplex PCR, lists solely in-frame clones and lacks some. Found here are some 150,000 clones, 74% of them singletons; the top ten hold roughly 4%. Sequencing was performed on PBMCs. These receptors were taken from a man in his late teens or twenties in good health and CMV-seropositive.

The chain links TRBV30 to TRBJ2-1; TRBD1 matches at 8 bases. This CDR3 region has 12 residues. Germline V gene data show CDR1 as GTSNPN and CDR2 as SVGIG (reference sequence). With 3 bases clipped from V and 12 bases from J, the junction kept 7 bases outside the gene matches. The CDR3 loop is CAWSGQGWVQFF. CDR3 coding DNA: TGTGCCTGGAGCGGACAGGGATGGGTGCAGTTCTTC.

The rearrangement uses TRBV28 and TRBJ2-7, with 8 positions matching TRBD1. V was clipped by 4 bases and J by 5 bases; unmatched bases: 4. CDR1 is MDHEN and CDR2 is SYDVKM in the germline V gene. The CDR3 loop spans 13 amino acids. In DNA, the CDR3 is TGTGCCAGCAGTTACGGACAGGGCCACGAGCAGTACTTC. The encoded protein is CASSYGQGHEQYF.

The gene calls are TRBV9 and TRBJ2-7; 7 bases line up with TRBD2. The V gene's germline CDR1 is SGDLS and CDR2 YYNGEE. V lost 1 base and J lost 3; bases outside the gene matches: 4. The CDR3 consists of 14 residues. Here the CDR3 reads CASSVSGIGYEQYF. CDR3 DNA sequence: TGTGCCAGCAGCGTAAGCGGGATCGGCTACGAGCAGTACTTC.

This clone has only a few counts. The chain couples TRBV9 to TRBJ2-3; D call uncertain. The V end was cut by 4 bases, the J end by 4 bases, with 7 bases between. Germline CDR1 is SGDLS and CDR2 is YYNGEE. This CDR3 region has 12 residues. The CDR3 sequence: CASSPRADTQYF. The CDR3 coding sequence is TGTGCCAGCAGCCCGAGAGCAGATACGCAGTATTTT.

The chain joins TRBV5-1 to TRBJ2-2, with 7 positions matching TRBD1. The V segment lost 5 bases and the J segment 1 base; nucleotides outside the gene matches: 2. Looked up from germline, CDR1 is SGHRS and CDR2 is YFSETQ. The CDR3 length is 14 residues. The CDR3 DNA follows: TGCGCCAGCAGTCGGACAGGGAACACCGGGGAGCTGTTTTTT. The encoded protein is CASSRTGNTGELFF.

The table lists this clone with a count of one. The V call is TRBV2, the J call TRBJ1-2; 8 nucleotides match TRBD1. Trimming cost V 5 bases and J 4 bases; bases outside gene matches: 9. In germline, CDR1 is SNHLY, CDR2 FYNNEI. There are 15 residues in the CDR3. CDR3 nucleotides: TGTGCCAGCAGTCGGGACAGGTCCACCATCTATGGCTACACCTTC. This translates into CASSRDRSTIYGYTF.

The chain couples TRBV5-6 to TRBJ2-5; TRBD1 matches at 8 bases. The J call may be mistaken, given a closer DNA end match to TRBJ2-7. CDR3 length: 14 amino acids. Germline loops: CDR1 SGHDT, CDR2 YYEEEE. Here the CDR3 reads CASPRDRPTYEQYF. The CDR3 DNA is TGTGCCAGCCCTCGGGACAGGCCGACCTACGAGCAGTACTTC.

The chain recombines TRBV10-2 with TRBJ2-1; D gene unclear. The CDR3 contains 11 residues. Trimming cost V 4 bases and J 9 bases, with 7 bases left between them. Germline assignment: CDR1 WSHSY and CDR2 SAAADI. The CDR3 loop reads CASSGGGEQFF. The CDR3 nucleotides are TGCGCCAGCAGTGGAGGTGGTGAGCAGTTCTTC.

This chain links TRBV6-1 with TRBJ2-2; TRBD2 might be the D (6 bases). Trimming took off 11 bases at V and 7 bases at J, with 17 bases between the two ends. Germline assignment: CDR1 MNHNS and CDR2 SASEGT. The CDR3 runs to 13 residues. In DNA form, the CDR3 reads TGTGCCCGGGGGTCCGAAACCTACGGGGAGCTGTTTTTT. It yields the protein CARGSETYGELFF.

In regard to this clone: An end of the junction differs from the germline gene, which may be a read error. CDR3 bases: TGTGCTAGTGGTGTGGTTCCTGGGACAGGGGACTATGGCTACACCTTC. This gives the protein CASGVVPGTGDYGYTF. The rearrangement links TRBV12-5 to TRBJ1-2; 10 bases are shared with TRBD1. Germline V gives CDR1 LGHNT, CDR2 FRNRAP. The CDR3 length is 16 residues.

This chain joins TRBV5-6 and TRBJ2-3, with TRBD1 identical over 9 bases. Germline V gene sequence: CDR1 SGHDT, CDR2 YYEEEE. The CDR3 has 16 amino acids. Losses at the gene ends were 1 base for V and 9 bases for J; bases not matched to a gene: 12. CDR3 nucleotides: TGTGCCAGCAGCTTGTGCTCCGGGACAGGGACTTTGACGCAGTATTTT. This sequence encodes CASSLCSGTGTLTQYF.

The chain recombines TRBV6-1 with TRBJ1-6; D remains ambiguous. Trimming took off 4 bases at V and 9 bases at J, with 13 bases between the two ends. CDR1 and CDR2 from the germline V gene are MNHNS and SASEGT. The CDR3 totals 14 residues. The CDR3: CASSVRDGFSPLHF. The DNA of the CDR3 is TGTGCCAGCAGTGTACGGGATGGTTTTTCACCCCTCCACTTT.

The chain carries TRBV6-5 and TRBJ1-1, with 9 bases aligning to TRBD1. The ends lost 6 bases at V and 7 bases at J; junction bases unmatched: 12. The germline gives CDR1 MNHEY, CDR2 SVGAGI. The CDR3 runs to 15 residues. The DNA for the CDR3 is TGTGCCAGCAGCCCAACGGACAGGGGTTCTAGTGAAGCTTTCTTT. This sequence encodes CASSPTDRGSSEAFF.

The chain joins TRBV30 to TRBJ2-1; 13 nucleotides match TRBD2. The junction had 2 bases not matched to a gene; V was cut back by 0 bases and J by 6 bases. This CDR3 region has 15 residues. The germline gives CDR1 GTSNPN, CDR2 SVGIG (reference sequence). The CDR3 protein is CAWSVRLAGGNEQFF. As DNA, the CDR3 is TGTGCCTGGAGTGTACGACTAGCGGGAGGCAATGAGCAGTTCTTC.

The chain has TRBV7-8 and TRBJ1-6; 7 bases are shared with TRBD1. Germline V gene lookup returns CDR1 SGHVS and CDR2 FQNEAQ. Losses at the gene ends were 2 bases for V and 6 bases for J; bases not matched to a gene: 4. This CDR3 has 15 amino acids. In DNA form, the CDR3 reads TGTGCCAGCAGCTTAAGGGACAGACCTAATTCACCCCTCCACTTT. Its protein is CASSLRDRPNSPLHF.

This clone was seen more than once but under ten times. The chain carries TRBV2 and TRBJ2-5; D is undetermined. Trimming left V 3 bases short and J 0 bases short, with 2 bases between. Germline V gives CDR1 SNHLY, CDR2 FYNNEI. CDR3 length: 12 residues. CDR3 in DNA: TGTGCCAGCAGTGACAACCAAGAGACCCAGTACTTC. It specifies CASSDNQETQYF.

This sequence joins TRBV19 and TRBJ2-1, with 11 bases lining up with TRBD2. V lost 5 bases and J lost 3; bases outside the gene matches: 6. In germline, CDR1 is LNHDA, CDR2 SQIVND (reference sequence). This CDR3 is built from 16 residues. CDR3 nucleotides: TGTGCCAGTAGTTCCTTAGCGGGAGGGGTCTACAATGAGCAGTTCTTC. It specifies CASSSLAGGVYNEQFF.

This clone was observed once. This chain connects TRBV6-6 to TRBJ2-7, with D perhaps matching TRBD2 (5 bases). This CDR3 spans 12 amino acids. CDR1 and CDR2 from the germline V gene are MNHNY and SVGAGI (reference sequence). Trimming shortened V by 5 bases and J by 3 bases, and 8 bases separated the two germline ends. CDR3 nucleotides: TGTGCCAGCAGTACGGGAATCTACGAGCAGTACTTC. Translation: CASSTGIYEQYF.

This clone was counted a single time. One end of the junction does not line up with germline, which may come from a read error. The chain has TRBV11-3 and TRBJ1-1; 9 bases are shared with TRBD1. The V gene's germline CDR1 is SGHNT and CDR2 YENEEA. The length of the CDR3 is 14 residues. In DNA, the CDR3 is TGTGCCAGCAGCTTAACAGGGGGCTACACCGAAGCTTTCTTT. This encodes CASSLTGGYTEAFF.

This chain links TRBV5-1 with TRBJ1-6; D gene uncertain. The length of the CDR3 is 17 residues. The V gene lost 2 bases and the J gene lost 5 bases, with 17 bases spanning the gap. CDR1 is SGHRS and CDR2 is YFSETQ in the germline V gene. CDR3 sequence reads: CASSFEGGGKDNSPLHF. Written as DNA, the CDR3 is TGCGCCAGCAGCTTTGAGGGAGGCGGGAAGGATAATTCACCCCTCCACTTT.

The CDR3 sequence is CASSSPPRDYGYTF. CDR3 nucleotides: TGTGCCAGCAGCTCTCCACCCCGGGACTATGGCTACACCTTC. This chain uses TRBV11-2 with TRBJ1-2; D is undetermined. V was cut by 4 bases and J by 3 bases, with 12 bases left in between. The CDR3 is made up of 14 amino acids. Germline V gives CDR1 SGHAT, CDR2 FQNNGV.

The rearrangement links TRBV4-2 to TRBJ1-2, with D possibly being TRBD1 (6 bases). The CDR3 is 14 amino acids. Germline assignment: CDR1 LGHNA and CDR2 YNFKEQ. Trimming stripped 0 bases from V and 8 bases from J, with 13 bases between. The CDR3 protein is CASSQERPGGGYTF. CDR3 DNA: TGTGCCAGCAGCCAAGAGCGGCCGGGGGGCGGCTACACCTTC.

The chain couples TRBV6-5 to TRBJ1-2; the match to TRBD1 covers 7 bases. The CDR3 runs to 12 residues. Germline assignment: CDR1 MNHEY and CDR2 SVGAGI. Trimming cost V 5 bases and J 8 bases; bases outside gene matches: 5. CDR3 in amino acids: CASSNRGGGYTF. CDR3 bases: TGTGCCAGCAGTAACAGGGGAGGAGGCTACACCTTC.

This chain's CDR3 is CASSALAGGVYEQFF. The CDR3 bases are TGTGCCAGCAGCGCTCTAGCGGGGGGAGTCTACGAGCAGTTCTTC. This chain links TRBV7-2 with TRBJ2-1; 11 positions agree with TRBD2. Germline lookup yields CDR1 SGHTA and CDR2 FQGNSA. The length of the CDR3 is 15 residues. Trimming cost V 5 bases and J 10 bases; bases outside gene matches: 10.

J is TRBJ2-1 and V is TRBV2; 12 bases are shared with TRBD2. Germline CDR1 and CDR2: SNHLY and FYNNEI. The CDR3 spans 15 residues. Trimming cost V 5 bases and J 4 bases; bases outside gene matches: 3. The CDR3 nucleotides read TGTGCCAGCAGTTTGGGACTAGCGGGTTACAATGAGCAGTTCTTC. Translation gives CASSLGLAGYNEQFF.

V is TRBV5-1 and J is TRBJ1-2; 9 bases are a match to TRBD1. V dropped 4 bases and J dropped 5; count of bases not matched to a gene: 6. Germline V gene data show CDR1 as SGHRS and CDR2 as YFSETQ. The CDR3 runs 14 residues. CDR3 coding DNA: TGCGCCAGCAGCGAATCCGGGACAGGGTATGGCTACACCTTC. Amino acid sequence: CASSESGTGYGYTF. The full variable domain, its missing parts supplied by reference TRBV5-1 and TRBJ1-2, is KAGVTQTPRYLIKTRGQQVTLSCSPISGHRSVSWYQQTPGQGLQFLFEYFSETQRNKGNFPGRFSGRQFSNSRSEMNVSTLELGDSALYLCASSESGTGYGYTFGSGTRLTVV.

This clone was counted a single time. V usage is TRBV16 and J usage is TRBJ1-5; 9 nucleotides align to TRBD1. CDR1 and CDR2 (germline): KGHSY, FQNENV. The V and J ends lost 4 bases and 1 base, in that order; junction bases with no gene match: 5. The length of the CDR3 is 16 residues. The CDR3 nucleotides read TGTGCCAGCAGCCCGACAGGGGGTAGGAGCAATCAGCCCCAGCATTTT. Protein: CASSPTGGRSNQPQHF.

This rearrangement joins TRBV19 to TRBJ1-4, with 7 bases matching TRBD1. Germline assignment: CDR1 LNHDA and CDR2 SQIVND (reference sequence). This CDR3 has 15 residues. The ends lost 6 bases at V and 8 bases at J; junction bases unmatched: 12. The DNA of the CDR3 is TGTGCCAGTAGGCAACGGGACAGCTTGGGGGAAAAACTGTTTTTT. It codes for CASRQRDSLGEKLFF. Full variable domain (missing parts from reference TRBV19 and TRBJ1-4): DGGITQSPKYLFRKEGQNVTLSCEQNLNHDAMYWYRQDPGQGLRLIYYSQIVNDFQKGDIAEGYSVSREKKESFPLTVTSAQKNPTAFYLCASRQRDSLGEKLFFGSGTQLSVL.

V and J are TRBV7-2 and TRBJ2-7; tentative D call: TRBD2 (6 bases). The germline V and J ends were trimmed by 1 base and 3 bases, with 7 bases remaining between them. This CDR3 has 13 amino acids. Germline values: CDR1 SGHTA, CDR2 FQGNSA. CDR3 coding DNA: TGTGCCAGCAGCTTAGGGGAGGTCTACGAGCAGTACTTC. Its translation: CASSLGEVYEQYF.

The chain couples TRBV28 to TRBJ2-7; 8 bases are shared with TRBD1. CDR1 and CDR2 from the germline V gene are MDHEN and SYDVKM. J was trimmed by 3 bases and V by 4 bases; bases with no gene match: 2. The CDR3 is 13 amino acids. The CDR3 DNA reads as TGTGCCAGCAGTTCGACAGGGGACTACGAGCAGTACTTC. Encoded protein: CASSSTGDYEQYF.

The chain uses TRBV6-1 and TRBJ1-2, with D possibly matching TRBD1 (5 bases). Germline CDR1 is MNHNS and CDR2 is SASEGT. V lost 7 bases to trimming and J lost 8 bases, with 17 bases between them. CDR3 length: 13 residues. The CDR3 DNA sequence: TGTGCCAGCACCCTGGGACTTATGGGCGGCTACACCTTC. It translates to CASTLGLMGGYTF.